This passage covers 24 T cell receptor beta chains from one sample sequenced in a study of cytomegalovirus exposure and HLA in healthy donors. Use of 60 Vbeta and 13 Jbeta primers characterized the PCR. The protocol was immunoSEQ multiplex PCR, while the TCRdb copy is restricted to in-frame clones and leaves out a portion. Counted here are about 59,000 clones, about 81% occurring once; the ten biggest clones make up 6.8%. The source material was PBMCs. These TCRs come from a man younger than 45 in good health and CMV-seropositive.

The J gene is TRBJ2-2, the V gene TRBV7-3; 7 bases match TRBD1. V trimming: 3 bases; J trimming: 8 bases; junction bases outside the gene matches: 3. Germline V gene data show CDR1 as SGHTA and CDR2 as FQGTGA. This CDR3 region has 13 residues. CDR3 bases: TGTGCCAGCAGCTTGAACAGGGGAGGGGAGCTGTTTTTT. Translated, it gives CASSLNRGGELFF.

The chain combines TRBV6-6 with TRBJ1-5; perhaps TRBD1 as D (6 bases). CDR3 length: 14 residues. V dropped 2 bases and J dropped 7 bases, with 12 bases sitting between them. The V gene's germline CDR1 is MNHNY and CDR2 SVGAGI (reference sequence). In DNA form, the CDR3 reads TGTGCCAGCAGTTACGTCCAGGGGCGACAGCCCCAGCATTTT. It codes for CASSYVQGRQPQHF.

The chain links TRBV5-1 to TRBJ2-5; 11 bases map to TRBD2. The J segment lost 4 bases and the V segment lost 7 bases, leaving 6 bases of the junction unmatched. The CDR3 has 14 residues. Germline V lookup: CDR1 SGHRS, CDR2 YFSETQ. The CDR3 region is CASFLTSGVETQYF. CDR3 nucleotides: TGCGCCAGCTTCCTGACTAGCGGGGTAGAGACCCAGTACTTC.

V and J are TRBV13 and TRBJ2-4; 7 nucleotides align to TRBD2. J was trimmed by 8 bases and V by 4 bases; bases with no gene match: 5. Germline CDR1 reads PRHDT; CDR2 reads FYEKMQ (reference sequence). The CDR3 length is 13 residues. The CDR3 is CASSSAGRHIQYF. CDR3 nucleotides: TGTGCCAGCAGCTCCGCCGGGAGGCACATTCAGTACTTC. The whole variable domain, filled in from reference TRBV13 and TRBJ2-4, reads AAGVIQSPRHLIKEKRETATLKCYPIPRHDTVYWYQQGPGQDPQFLISFYEKMQSDKGSIPDRFSAQQFSDYHSELNMSSLELGDSALYFCASSSAGRHIQYFGAGTRLSVL.

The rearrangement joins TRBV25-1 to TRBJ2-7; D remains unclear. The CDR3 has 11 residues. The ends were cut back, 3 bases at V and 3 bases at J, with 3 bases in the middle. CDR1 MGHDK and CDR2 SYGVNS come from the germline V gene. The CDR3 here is CASSDHYEQYF. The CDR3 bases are TGTGCCAGCAGTGACCACTACGAGCAGTACTTC.

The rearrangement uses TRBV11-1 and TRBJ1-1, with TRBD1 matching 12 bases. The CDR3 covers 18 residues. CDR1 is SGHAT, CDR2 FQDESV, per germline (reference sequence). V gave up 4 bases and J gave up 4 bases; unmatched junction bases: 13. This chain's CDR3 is CASSSPGQGAIIRTEAFF. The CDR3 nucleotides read TGTGCCAGCAGCTCCCCGGGACAGGGGGCGATAATTCGCACTGAAGCTTTCTTT.

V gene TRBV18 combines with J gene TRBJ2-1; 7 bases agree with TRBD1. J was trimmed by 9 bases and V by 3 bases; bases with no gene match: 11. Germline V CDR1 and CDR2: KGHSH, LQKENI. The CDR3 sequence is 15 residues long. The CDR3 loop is CASSPQGLRDSEQFF. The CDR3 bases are TGTGCCAGCTCACCCCAGGGCTTACGGGACAGTGAGCAGTTCTTC. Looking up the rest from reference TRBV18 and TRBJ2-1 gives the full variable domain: NAGVMQNPRHLVRRRGQEARLRCSPMKGHSHVYWYRQLPEEGLKFMVYLQKENIIDESGMPKERFSAEFPKEGPSILRIQQVVRGDSAAYFCASSPQGLRDSEQFFGPGTRLTVL.

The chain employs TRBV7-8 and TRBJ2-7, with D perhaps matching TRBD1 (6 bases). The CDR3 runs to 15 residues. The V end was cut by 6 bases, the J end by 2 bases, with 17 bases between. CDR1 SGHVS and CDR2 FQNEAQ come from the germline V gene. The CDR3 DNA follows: TGTGCCAGCAGGGGCAGTGGGGGCCTTCCCTACGAGCAGTACTTC. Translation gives CASRGSGGLPYEQYF.

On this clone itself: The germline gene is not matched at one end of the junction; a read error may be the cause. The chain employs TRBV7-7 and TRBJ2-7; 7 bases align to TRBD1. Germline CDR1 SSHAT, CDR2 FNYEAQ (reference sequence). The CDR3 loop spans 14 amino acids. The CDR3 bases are TGTGCTAGCAGCCCCGGACAGGCAAATTACGAGCAGTACTTC. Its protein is CASSPGQANYEQYF.

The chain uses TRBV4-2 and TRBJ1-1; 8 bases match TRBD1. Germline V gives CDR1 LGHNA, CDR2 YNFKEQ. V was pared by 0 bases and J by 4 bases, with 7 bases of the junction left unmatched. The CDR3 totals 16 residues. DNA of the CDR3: TGTGCCAGCAGCCAAGAAGGATTTACAGGGGGCACTGAAGCTTTCTTT. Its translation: CASSQEGFTGGTEAFF.

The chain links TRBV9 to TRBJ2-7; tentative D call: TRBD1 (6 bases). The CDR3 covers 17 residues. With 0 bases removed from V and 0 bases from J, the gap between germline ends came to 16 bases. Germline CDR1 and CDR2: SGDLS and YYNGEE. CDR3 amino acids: CASSVGTSGAHSYEQYF. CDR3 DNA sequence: TGTGCCAGCAGCGTAGGGACCTCAGGGGCCCACTCCTACGAGCAGTACTTC.

DNA for the CDR3: TGTGCCAGCAGCTTATCAGGCAACAATGAGCAGTTCTTC. Its protein is CASSLSGNNEQFF. This chain uses TRBV7-3 with TRBJ2-1, with D unresolved. Germline CDR1 and CDR2: SGHTA and FQGTGA. This CDR3 contains 13 residues. Trimming took off 2 bases at V and 5 bases at J, with 7 bases between the two ends.

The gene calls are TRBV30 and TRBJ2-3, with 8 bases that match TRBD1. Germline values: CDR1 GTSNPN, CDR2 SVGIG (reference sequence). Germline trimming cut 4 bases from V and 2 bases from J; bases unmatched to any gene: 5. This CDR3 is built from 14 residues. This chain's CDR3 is CAWIRGQATDTQYF. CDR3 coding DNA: TGTGCCTGGATTAGGGGACAGGCCACAGATACGCAGTATTTT.

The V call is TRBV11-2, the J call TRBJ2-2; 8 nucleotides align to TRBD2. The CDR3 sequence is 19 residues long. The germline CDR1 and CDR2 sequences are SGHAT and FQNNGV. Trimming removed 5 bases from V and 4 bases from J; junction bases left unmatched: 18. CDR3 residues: CASSIILGGSGGGTGELFF. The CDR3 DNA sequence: TGTGCCAGCAGCATCATCCTGGGGGGCAGCGGGGGTGGCACCGGGGAGCTGTTTTTT.

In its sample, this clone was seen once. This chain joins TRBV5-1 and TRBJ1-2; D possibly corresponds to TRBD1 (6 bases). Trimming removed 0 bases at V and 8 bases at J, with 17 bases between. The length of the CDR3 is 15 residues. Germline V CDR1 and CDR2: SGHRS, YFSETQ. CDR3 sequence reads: CASSLAGGGLDGYTF. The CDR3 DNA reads TGCGCCAGCAGCTTGGCCGGTGGGGGCTTGGACGGCTACACCTTC.

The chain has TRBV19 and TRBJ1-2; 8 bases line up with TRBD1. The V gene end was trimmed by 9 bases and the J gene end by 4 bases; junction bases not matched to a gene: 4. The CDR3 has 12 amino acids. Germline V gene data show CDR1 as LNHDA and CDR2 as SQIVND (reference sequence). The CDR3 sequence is CASTRGPYGYTF. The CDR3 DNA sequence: TGTGCCAGCACCAGGGGGCCCTATGGCTACACCTTC.

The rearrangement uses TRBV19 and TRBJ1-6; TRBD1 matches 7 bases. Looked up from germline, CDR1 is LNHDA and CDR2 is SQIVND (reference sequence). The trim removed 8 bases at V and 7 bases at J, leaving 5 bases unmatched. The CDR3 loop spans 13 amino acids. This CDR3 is CASGDSRNSPLHF. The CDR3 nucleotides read TGTGCCAGTGGGGACAGCCGGAATTCACCCCTCCACTTT.

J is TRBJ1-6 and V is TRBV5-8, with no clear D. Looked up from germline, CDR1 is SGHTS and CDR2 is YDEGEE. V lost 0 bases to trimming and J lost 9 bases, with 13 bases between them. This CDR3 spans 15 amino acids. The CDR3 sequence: CASSLVPRRASPLHF. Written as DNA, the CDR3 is TGTGCCAGCAGCTTGGTCCCGAGGAGGGCTTCACCCCTCCACTTT. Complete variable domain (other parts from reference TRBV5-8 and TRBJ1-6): EAGVTQSPTHLIKTRGQQATLRCSPISGHTSVYWYQQALGLGLQFLLWYDEGEERNRGNFPPRFSGRQFPNYSSELNVNALELEDSALYLCASSLVPRRASPLHFGNGTRLTVT.

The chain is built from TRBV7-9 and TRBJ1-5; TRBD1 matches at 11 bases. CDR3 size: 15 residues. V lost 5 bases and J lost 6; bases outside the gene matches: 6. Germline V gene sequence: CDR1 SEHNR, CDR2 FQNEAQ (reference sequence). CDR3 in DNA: TGTGCCAGCAGCCCCGGGACAGGGGGTGGTCAGCCCCAGCATTTT. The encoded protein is CASSPGTGGGQPQHF.

The CDR3 coding sequence is TGTGCCAGCAGTTACTCGACAGGCGGAGATACGCAGTATTTT. It yields the protein CASSYSTGGDTQYF. This chain connects TRBV6-5 to TRBJ2-3, with D tentatively TRBD1 (6 bases). This CDR3 comprises 14 residues. Germline V gives CDR1 MNHEY, CDR2 SVGAGI. Trimming left V 0 bases short and J 5 bases short, with 9 bases between.

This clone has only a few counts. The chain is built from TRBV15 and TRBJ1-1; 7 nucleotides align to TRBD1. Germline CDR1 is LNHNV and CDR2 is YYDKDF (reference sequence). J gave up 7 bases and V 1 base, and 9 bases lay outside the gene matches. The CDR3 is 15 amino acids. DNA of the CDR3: TGTGCCACCAGCAGAGGGGGCGGGACAGTCCTTGAAGCTTTCTTT. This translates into CATSRGGGTVLEAFF.

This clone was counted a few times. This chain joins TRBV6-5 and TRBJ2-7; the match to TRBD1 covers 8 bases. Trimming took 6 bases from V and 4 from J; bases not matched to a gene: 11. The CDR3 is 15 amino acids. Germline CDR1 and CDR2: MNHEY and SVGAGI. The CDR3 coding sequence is TGTGCCAGCAGAAGGGGGGACAGGAGTATGTACGAGCAGTACTTC. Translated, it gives CASRRGDRSMYEQYF.

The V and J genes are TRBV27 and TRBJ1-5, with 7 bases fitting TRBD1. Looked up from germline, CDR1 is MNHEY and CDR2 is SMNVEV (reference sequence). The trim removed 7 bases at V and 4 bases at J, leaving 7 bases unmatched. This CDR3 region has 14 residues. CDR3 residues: CASKTGQINQPQHF. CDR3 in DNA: TGTGCCAGCAAGACGGGACAGATAAATCAGCCCCAGCATTTT.

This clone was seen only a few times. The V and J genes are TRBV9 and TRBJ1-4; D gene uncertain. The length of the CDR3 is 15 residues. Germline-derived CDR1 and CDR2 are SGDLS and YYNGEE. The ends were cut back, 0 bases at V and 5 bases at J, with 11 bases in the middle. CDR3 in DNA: TGTGCCAGCAGCGTAGGGAGCGGCGGAAATGAAAAACTGTTTTTT. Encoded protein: CASSVGSGGNEKLFF.